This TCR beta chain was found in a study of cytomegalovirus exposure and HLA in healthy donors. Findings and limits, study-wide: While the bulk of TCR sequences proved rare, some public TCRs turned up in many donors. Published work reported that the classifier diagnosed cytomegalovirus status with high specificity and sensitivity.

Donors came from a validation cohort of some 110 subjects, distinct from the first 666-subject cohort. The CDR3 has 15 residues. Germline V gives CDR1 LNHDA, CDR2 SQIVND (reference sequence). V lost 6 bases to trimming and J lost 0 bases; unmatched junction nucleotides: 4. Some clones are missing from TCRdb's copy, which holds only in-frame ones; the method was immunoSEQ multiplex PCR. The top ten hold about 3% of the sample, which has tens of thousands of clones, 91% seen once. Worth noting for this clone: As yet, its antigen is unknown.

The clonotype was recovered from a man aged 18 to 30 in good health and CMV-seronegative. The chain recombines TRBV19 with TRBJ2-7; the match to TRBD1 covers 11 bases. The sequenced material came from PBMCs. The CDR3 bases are TGTGCCAGTAGATGGACAGGGGGCTCCTCCTACGAGCAGTACTTC. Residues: CASRWTGGSSYEQYF. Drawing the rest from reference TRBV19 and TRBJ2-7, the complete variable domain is DGGITQSPKYLFRKEGQNVTLSCEQNLNHDAMYWYRQDPGQGLRLIYYSQIVNDFQKGDIAEGYSVSREKKESFPLTVTSAQKNPTAFYLCASRWTGGSSYEQYFGPGTRLTVT.